This T cell receptor (beta chain) comes out of a study of regulatory T cells in long-lasting Graves disease listed by TCRdb under 2021. In the study overall: Newly diagnosed Graves' disease patients had taken antithyroid drugs for less than 3 months. A total of roughly 33 samples underwent TCR sequencing: 13 from persistent and 20 from newly diagnosed Graves' disease patients. This study used TCR sequencing and RNA sequencing of peripheral blood to compare persistent Graves' disease patients against newly diagnosed Graves' disease patients. The study was registered as a clinical trial and conducted in China. Broad study findings and their caveats: Only peripheral blood was studied, because thyroid tissue, the primary lesion, was inaccessible. Persistent Graves' disease patients showed lower TCR Shannon entropy and fewer highly expanded clones than newly diagnosed patients, suggesting clonal expansion. Preferential use of TRBV28, TRBJ1-2 and TRBJ2-5 was observed in persistent disease, whereas TRBV20-1 and TRBJ2-1 were favored in newly diagnosed disease. The authors acknowledged the small sample size as a limitation that may reduce accuracy. Patients with persistent disease shared more public clonotypes (around 2,500) than newly diagnosed patients did (around 980). Sequencing and analysis were restricted to the TCR beta chain.

The sample's time point label is to be understood as: newly diagnosed GD, antithyroid drugs for less than 3 months. For both TCR sequencing and RNA sequencing, RNA was extracted from PBMCs using TRIzol. Graves' disease was diagnosed according to American Thyroid Association guidelines. Patients for the study were recruited at an endocrinology department in Xi'an, China. Each patient gave roughly 10 milliliters of peripheral blood, collected in an EDTA anticoagulant tube. Ficoll Paque Plus density gradient separation was used to isolate PBMCs, and no further T cell sorting was performed. RNA quality was checked with an Agilent 2100 Bioanalyzer and agarose gel, and concentration with a NanoDrop 2000. Library prep was done by multiplex PCR. These reads were obtained on an Illumina HiSeq 4000. TCR beta libraries were built with iRepertoire HTBI primers and Arm-PCR amplification of CDR3 regions. Before sequencing, the PCR products went through gel purification. The study's processing was this. Gene usage analysis of CDR3 amino acid clonotypes used the 62 TRBV and about 15 TRBJ segments found across samples. COPE and FqMerger were used to merge filtered high-quality paired reads into contigs. Contigs were aligned with BLAST to IMGT TRBV, TRBD and TRBJ reference genes, and CDR3 was defined per IMGT. Any clonotype with a frequency above 0.1% was classified as a highly expanded clone. Shannon entropy was used to measure repertoire diversity, and the Gini coefficient was used to measure V-J evenness. A clonotype was considered public if more than one individual shared it. Clones were called with MiXCR by TCRdb after fastp trimmed the public reads at Q25, and only in-frame beta chains were retained. Each CDR3 protein appears once, grouped with its most common genes and DNA. The V and J calls come from TCRdb's annotation, not from the publication. The sample data list under 300,000 distinct CDR3 sequences, and 15% to 20% of these were observed just once. The ten most abundant clones make up less than 25% of the sample.

This clonotype was counted at least ten times. Its specific antigen is unknown. Base quality data are lacking; no much larger clone is found one base away. The CDR3, cysteine through phenylalanine, is 14 amino acids long. Only CDR3 DNA remains: 42 bases, in frame from the first base. Trimming leaves V shorter by 3 bases and J shorter by 1 base, with the junction holding 2 bases beyond the gene matches. From a lookup of the germline V gene, CDR1 and CDR2 are MNHNS and SASEGT. The TCR originated in a female donor with Graves disease. The chain is assembled from TRBV6-1 and TRBJ1-2, with TRBD1 matching 7 junction bases. The material was peripheral blood mononuclear cells (PBMCs), obtained at new diagnosis, from a patient treated with antithyroid drugs. The CDR3 here reads CASSDRDSNYGYTF. The sequenced DNA: TGTGCCAGCAGTGACCGGGACAGTAACTATGGCTACACCTTC.